This note documents a single T cell receptor (beta chain) sequence. Using immunoSEQ multiplex PCR, the repertoire was profiled, and TCRdb retains in-frame clones only, with some absent. The sample lists about 110,000 clones, over 75% seen once, with 4% to 4.5% in the top ten. This specimen belongs to a study of blood T cell repertoires in COVID-19. The V segment lost 0 bases and the J segment 4 bases; nucleotides outside the gene matches: 5. Germline V lookup: CDR1 SEHNR, CDR2 FQNEAQ (reference sequence). The CDR3 is 16 residues long. The clonotype was recovered from a woman in her seventies with acute or convalescent COVID-19. The genes are TRBV7-9 and TRBJ2-1; 8 nucleotides line up with TRBD1. Material for sequencing was peripheral blood. The CDR3 loop reads CASSLARQGPYNEQFF. In DNA form, the CDR3 reads TGTGCCAGCAGCTTAGCCCGACAGGGGCCATACAATGAGCAGTTCTTC.